Listed below are T cell receptor beta chains from one sample, sequenced in a study of radiation and T cells in renal cell carcinoma. Repertoires were generated with immunoSEQ multiplex PCR, while TCRdb's copy carries only in-frame clones and drops some. The sample holds around 20,000 clones, about 50% seen once. Material: tumor tissue, obtained from a patient whose treatment included radiotherapy and nephrectomy. These receptors originate from a woman aged 50 to 60 with renal cell carcinoma. Each CDR3 is given with its conserved first and last residue. Fields, in order: V gene, J gene, CDR3 protein.

V gene: TRBV30
J gene: TRBJ1-2
CDR3 protein: CAWRGWGFEDYGYTF

V gene: TRBV6-5
J gene: TRBJ1-1
CDR3 protein: CASRIRGGTEAFF

V gene: TRBV6-1
J gene: TRBJ2-1
CDR3 protein: CASSEGLRTSLFNEQFF

V gene: TRBV7-9
J gene: TRBJ2-7
CDR3 protein: CASSRPGHLYEQYF

V gene: TRBV10-3
J gene: TRBJ1-2
CDR3 protein: CATSQNYGYTF

V gene: TRBV29-1
J gene: TRBJ1-2
CDR3 protein: CSVRHDYGYTF

V gene: TRBV9
J gene: TRBJ1-4
CDR3 protein: CASSADRGRAEKLFF

V gene: TRBV5-6
J gene: TRBJ2-5
CDR3 protein: CASSGLAGTQETQYF

V gene: TRBV30
J gene: TRBJ1-5
CDR3 protein: CAWSEGNHQPQHF

V gene: TRBV6-1
J gene: TRBJ2-3
CDR3 protein: CASSRGRGDTQYF

V gene: TRBV18
J gene: TRBJ1-6
CDR3 protein: CASSPQGAGYNSPLHF

V gene: TRBV2
J gene: TRBJ2-1
CDR3 protein: CASSAPLAEQFF

V gene: TRBV2
J gene: TRBJ2-2
CDR3 protein: CASSPGAHDGGELFF

V gene: TRBV6-5
J gene: TRBJ2-3
CDR3 protein: CASMTTDTQYF

V gene: TRBV5-1
J gene: TRBJ1-2
CDR3 protein: CASSLGPANYGYTF

V gene: TRBV5-1
J gene: TRBJ1-2
CDR3 protein: CASSLYRVLGYGYTF

V gene: TRBV4-1
J gene: TRBJ1-1
CDR3 protein: CASSHPGFRNTEAFF

V gene: TRBV7-9
J gene: TRBJ2-7
CDR3 protein: CASSYSSGGKSYEQYF

V gene: TRBV6-5
J gene: TRBJ1-2
CDR3 protein: CASSRSDRESGYTF

V gene: TRBV19
J gene: TRBJ2-2
CDR3 protein: CASSMIRQGAPNTGELFF

V gene: TRBV7-7
J gene: TRBJ1-3
CDR3 protein: CASSLDPGNTIYF

V gene: TRBV7-8
J gene: TRBJ1-6
CDR3 protein: CASSFQGASSPLHF

V gene: TRBV10-3
J gene: TRBJ1-6
CDR3 protein: CAISGQGDNSPLHF

V gene: TRBV5-1
J gene: TRBJ1-6
CDR3 protein: CASSLRSGEDSPLHF

V gene: TRBV13
J gene: TRBJ2-7
CDR3 protein: CASSPQPGRGEQYF

V gene: TRBV7-3
J gene: TRBJ1-6
CDR3 protein: CASSLNGGGATNSPLHF

V gene: TRBV6-5
J gene: TRBJ1-1
CDR3 protein: CASSSPRAWGEAFF

V gene: TRBV5-4
J gene: TRBJ2-3
CDR3 protein: CASSYSTDTQYF

V gene: TRBV10-3
J gene: TRBJ2-1
CDR3 protein: CASSLGGTDFRAMRKQFF

V gene: TRBV7-9
J gene: TRBJ1-2
CDR3 protein: CASSWGGDRAPFGYTF

V gene: TRBV7-2
J gene: TRBJ2-5
CDR3 protein: CASSRRPTSGGQETQYF

V gene: TRBV7-7
J gene: TRBJ2-1
CDR3 protein: CASSLGTSGTNNEQFF

V gene: TRBV7-9
J gene: TRBJ1-6
CDR3 protein: CASSRGQGFYNSPLHF

V gene: TRBV28
J gene: TRBJ1-1
CDR3 protein: CASSVGTEAFF

V gene: TRBV18
J gene: TRBJ2-2
CDR3 protein: CASSPSLGSFPGELFF

V gene: TRBV7-9
J gene: TRBJ2-5
CDR3 protein: CASSSHEGWGETQYF

V gene: TRBV4-3
J gene: TRBJ2-1
CDR3 protein: CASSQDRVNYNEQFF

V gene: TRBV7-3
J gene: TRBJ2-1
CDR3 protein: CASSLMGGQGDNEQFF

V gene: TRBV7-8
J gene: TRBJ2-7
CDR3 protein: CASTPGITYEQYF

V gene: TRBV5-1
J gene: TRBJ1-6
CDR3 protein: CASSSGQAASPLHF

V gene: TRBV19
J gene: TRBJ1-4
CDR3 protein: CASSIGGDNEKLFF

V gene: TRBV7-9
J gene: TRBJ2-2
CDR3 protein: CASSIMAGPNTGELFF